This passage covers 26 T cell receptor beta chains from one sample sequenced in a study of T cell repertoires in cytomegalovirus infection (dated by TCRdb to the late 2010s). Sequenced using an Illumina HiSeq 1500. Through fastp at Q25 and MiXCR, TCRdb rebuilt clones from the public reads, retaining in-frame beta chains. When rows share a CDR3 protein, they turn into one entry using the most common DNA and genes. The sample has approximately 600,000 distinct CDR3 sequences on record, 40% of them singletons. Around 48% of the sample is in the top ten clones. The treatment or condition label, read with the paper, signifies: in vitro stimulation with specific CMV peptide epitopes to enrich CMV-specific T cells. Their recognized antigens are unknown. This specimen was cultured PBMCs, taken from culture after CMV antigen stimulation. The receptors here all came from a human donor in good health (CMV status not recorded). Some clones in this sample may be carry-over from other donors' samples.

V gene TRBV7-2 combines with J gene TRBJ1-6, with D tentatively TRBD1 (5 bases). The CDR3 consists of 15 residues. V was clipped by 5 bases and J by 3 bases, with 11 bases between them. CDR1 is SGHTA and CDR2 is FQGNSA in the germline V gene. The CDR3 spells CASSLGQFYNSPLHF. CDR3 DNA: TGTGCCAGCAGCCTGGGGCAGTTCTATAATTCACCCCTCCACTTT.

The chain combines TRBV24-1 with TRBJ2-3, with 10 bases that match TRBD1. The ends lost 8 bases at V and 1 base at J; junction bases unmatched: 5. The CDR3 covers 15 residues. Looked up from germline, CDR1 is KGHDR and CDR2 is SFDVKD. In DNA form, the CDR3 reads TGTGCCACCACCTCCGGGACAGGGGGCACAGATACGCAGTATTTT. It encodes CATTSGTGGTDTQYF.

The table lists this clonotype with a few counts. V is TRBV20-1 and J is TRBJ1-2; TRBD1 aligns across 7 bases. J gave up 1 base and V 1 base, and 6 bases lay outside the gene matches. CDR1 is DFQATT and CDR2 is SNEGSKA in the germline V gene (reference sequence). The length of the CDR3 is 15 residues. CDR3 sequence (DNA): TGCAGTGCTAGAGGGGGGCAGGGGGTTAACTATGGCTACACCTTC. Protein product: CSARGGQGVNYGYTF.

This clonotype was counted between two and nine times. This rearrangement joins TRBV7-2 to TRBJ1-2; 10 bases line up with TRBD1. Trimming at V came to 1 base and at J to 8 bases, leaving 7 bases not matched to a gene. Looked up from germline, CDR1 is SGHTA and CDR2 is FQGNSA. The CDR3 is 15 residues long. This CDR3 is CASSLGGQGTLGYTF. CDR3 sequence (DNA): TGTGCCAGCAGCTTAGGGGGACAGGGGACGTTGGGCTACACCTTC. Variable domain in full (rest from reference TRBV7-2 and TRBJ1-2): GAGVSQSPSNKVTEKGKDVELRCDPISGHTALYWYRQSLGQGLEFLIYFQGNSAPDKSGLPSDRFSAERTGGSVSTLTIQRTQQEDSAVYLCASSLGGQGTLGYTFGSGTRLTVV.

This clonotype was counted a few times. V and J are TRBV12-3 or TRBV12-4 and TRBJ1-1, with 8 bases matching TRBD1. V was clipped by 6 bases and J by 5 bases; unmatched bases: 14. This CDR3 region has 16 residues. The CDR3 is CASSPGQGFGPTEAFF. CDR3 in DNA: TGTGCCAGCAGCCCTGGACAGGGCTTTGGGCCGACTGAAGCTTTCTTT.

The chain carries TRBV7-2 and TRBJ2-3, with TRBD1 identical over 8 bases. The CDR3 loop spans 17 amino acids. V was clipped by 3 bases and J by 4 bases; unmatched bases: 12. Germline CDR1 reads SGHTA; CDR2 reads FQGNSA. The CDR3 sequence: CASSLTQLGTGPDTQYF. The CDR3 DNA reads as TGTGCCAGCAGCTTGACTCAACTCGGGACAGGTCCAGATACGCAGTATTTT.

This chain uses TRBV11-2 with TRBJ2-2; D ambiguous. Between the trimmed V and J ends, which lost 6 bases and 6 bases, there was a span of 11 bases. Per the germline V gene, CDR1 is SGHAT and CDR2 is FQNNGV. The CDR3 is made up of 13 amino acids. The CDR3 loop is CASRFTFAGELFF. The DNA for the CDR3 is TGTGCCAGCAGGTTCACATTCGCCGGGGAGCTGTTTTTT.

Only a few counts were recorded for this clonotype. CDR3 DNA sequence: TGTGCCAGCAGCTTAGTTGGACTAGCGGGGCCCTACGAGCAGTACTTC. Its protein is CASSLVGLAGPYEQYF. The rearrangement links TRBV7-2 to TRBJ2-7, with TRBD2 matching 12 bases. There are 16 residues in the CDR3. Germline loops: CDR1 SGHTA, CDR2 FQGNSA. With V trimmed by 1 base and J by 2 bases, 3 bases remained unmatched. Combining the CDR3 with reference TRBV7-2 and TRBJ2-7 gives the whole variable domain GAGVSQSPSNKVTEKGKDVELRCDPISGHTALYWYRQSLGQGLEFLIYFQGNSAPDKSGLPSDRFSAERTGGSVSTLTIQRTQQEDSAVYLCASSLVGLAGPYEQYFGPGTRLTVT.

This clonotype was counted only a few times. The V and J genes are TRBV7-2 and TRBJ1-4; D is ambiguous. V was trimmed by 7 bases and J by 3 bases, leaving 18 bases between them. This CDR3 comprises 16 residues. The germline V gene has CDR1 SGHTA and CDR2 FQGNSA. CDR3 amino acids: CASTPSPARANEKLFF. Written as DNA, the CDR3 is TGTGCCAGCACCCCATCCCCGGCCAGAGCTAATGAAAAACTGTTTTTT.

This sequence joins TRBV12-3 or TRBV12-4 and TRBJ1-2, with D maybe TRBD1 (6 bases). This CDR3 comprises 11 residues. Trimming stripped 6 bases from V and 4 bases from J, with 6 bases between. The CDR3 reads CASRDSYGYTF. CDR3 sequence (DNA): TGTGCCAGCAGGGACAGCTATGGCTACACCTTC.

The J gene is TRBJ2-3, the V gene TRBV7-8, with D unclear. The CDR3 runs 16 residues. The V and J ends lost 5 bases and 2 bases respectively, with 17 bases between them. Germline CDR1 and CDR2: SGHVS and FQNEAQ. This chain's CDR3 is CASSHKSQPPTDTQYF. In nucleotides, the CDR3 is TGTGCCAGCAGCCATAAGTCCCAACCTCCCACAGATACGCAGTATTTT.

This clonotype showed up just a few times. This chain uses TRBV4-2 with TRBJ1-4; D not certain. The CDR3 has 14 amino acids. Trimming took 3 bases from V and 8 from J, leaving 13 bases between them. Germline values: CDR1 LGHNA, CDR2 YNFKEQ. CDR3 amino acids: CASSQAPVGEKLFF. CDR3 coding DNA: TGTGCCAGCAGCCAGGCCCCTGTAGGGGAAAAACTGTTTTTT.

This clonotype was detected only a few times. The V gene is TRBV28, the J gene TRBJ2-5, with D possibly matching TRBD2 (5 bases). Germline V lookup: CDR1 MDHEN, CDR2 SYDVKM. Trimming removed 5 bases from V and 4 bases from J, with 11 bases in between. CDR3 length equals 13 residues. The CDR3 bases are TGTGCCAGCAGTCGAGGTCGGGGAGAGACCCAGTACTTC. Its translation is CASSRGRGETQYF.

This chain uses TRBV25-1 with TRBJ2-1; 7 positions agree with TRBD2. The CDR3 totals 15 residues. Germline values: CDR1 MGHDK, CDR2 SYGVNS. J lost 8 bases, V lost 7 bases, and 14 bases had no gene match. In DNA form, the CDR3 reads TGTGCCAGCACAGTAGCGGGTTCGGAGGTCGATGAGCAGTTCTTC. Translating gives CASTVAGSEVDEQFF.

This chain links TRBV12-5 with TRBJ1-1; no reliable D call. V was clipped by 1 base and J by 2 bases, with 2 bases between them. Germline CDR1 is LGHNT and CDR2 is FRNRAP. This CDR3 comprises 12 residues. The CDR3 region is CASGLANTEAFF. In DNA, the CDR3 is TGTGCTAGTGGTTTGGCCAACACTGAAGCTTTCTTT.

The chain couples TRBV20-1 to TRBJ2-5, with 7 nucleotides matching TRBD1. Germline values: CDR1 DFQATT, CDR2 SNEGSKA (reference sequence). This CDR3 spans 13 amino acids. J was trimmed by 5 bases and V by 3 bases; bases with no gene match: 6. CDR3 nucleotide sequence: TGCAGTGCTAGTAAAGGGGGCGCCGAGACCCAGTACTTC. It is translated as CSASKGGAETQYF.

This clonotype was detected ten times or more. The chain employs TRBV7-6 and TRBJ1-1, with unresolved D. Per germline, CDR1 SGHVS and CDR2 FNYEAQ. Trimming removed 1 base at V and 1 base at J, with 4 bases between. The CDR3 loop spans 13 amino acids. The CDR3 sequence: CASSLGENTEAFF. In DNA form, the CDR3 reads TGTGCCAGCAGCTTAGGAGAGAACACTGAAGCTTTCTTT.

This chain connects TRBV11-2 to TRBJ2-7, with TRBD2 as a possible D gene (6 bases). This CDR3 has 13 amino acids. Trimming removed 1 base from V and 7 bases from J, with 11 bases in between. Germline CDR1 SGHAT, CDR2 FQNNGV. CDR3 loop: CASSLAGEEEQYF. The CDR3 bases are TGTGCCAGCAGCTTAGCGGGAGAGGAAGAGCAGTACTTC.

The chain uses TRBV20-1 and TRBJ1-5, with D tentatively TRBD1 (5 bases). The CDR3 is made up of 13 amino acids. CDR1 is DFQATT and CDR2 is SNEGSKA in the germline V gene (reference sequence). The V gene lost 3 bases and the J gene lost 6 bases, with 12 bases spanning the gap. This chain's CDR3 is CSASPGRVQPQHF. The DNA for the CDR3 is TGCAGTGCTAGTCCAGGGAGGGTTCAGCCCCAGCATTTT.

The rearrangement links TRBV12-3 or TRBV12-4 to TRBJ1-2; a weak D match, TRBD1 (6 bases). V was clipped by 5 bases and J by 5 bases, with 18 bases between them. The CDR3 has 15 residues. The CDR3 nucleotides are TGTGCCAGCAGTCAAGGGCCAGACAGGCCTTATGGCTACACCTTC. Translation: CASSQGPDRPYGYTF.

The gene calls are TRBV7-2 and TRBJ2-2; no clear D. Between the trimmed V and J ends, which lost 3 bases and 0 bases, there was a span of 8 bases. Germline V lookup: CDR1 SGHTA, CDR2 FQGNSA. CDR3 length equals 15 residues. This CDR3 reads CASSFSLANTGELFF. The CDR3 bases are TGTGCCAGCAGCTTTAGCCTGGCGAACACCGGGGAGCTGTTTTTT.

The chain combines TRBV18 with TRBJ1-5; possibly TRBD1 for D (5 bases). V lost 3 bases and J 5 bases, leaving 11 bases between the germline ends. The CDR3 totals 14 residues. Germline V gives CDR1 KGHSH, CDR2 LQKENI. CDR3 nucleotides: TGTGCCAGCTCACCTAATCAAGGGGATCAGCCCCAGCATTTT. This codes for CASSPNQGDQPQHF.

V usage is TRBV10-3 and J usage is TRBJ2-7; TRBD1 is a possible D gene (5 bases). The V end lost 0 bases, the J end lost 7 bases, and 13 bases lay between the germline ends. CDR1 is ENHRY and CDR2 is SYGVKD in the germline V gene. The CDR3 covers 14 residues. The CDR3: CAISESSGMREQYF. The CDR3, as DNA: TGTGCCATCAGTGAGTCGTCAGGGATGAGGGAGCAGTACTTC.

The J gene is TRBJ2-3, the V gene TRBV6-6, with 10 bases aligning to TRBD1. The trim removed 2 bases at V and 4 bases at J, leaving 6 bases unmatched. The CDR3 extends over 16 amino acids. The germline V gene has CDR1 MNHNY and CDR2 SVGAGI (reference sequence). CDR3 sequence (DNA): TGTGCCAGCAGTTACCCGGGACAGGGGCTGGCAGATACGCAGTATTTT. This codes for CASSYPGQGLADTQYF.

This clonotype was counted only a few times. The CDR3 nucleotides are TGTGCCAGCAGCTTATATCCCTCCTACGAGCAGTACTTC. It yields the protein CASSLYPSYEQYF. J is TRBJ2-7 and V is TRBV7-2; D is ambiguous. This CDR3 comprises 13 residues. Germline V gene data show CDR1 as SGHTA and CDR2 as FQGNSA. Trimming left V 2 bases short and J 0 bases short, with 5 bases between.

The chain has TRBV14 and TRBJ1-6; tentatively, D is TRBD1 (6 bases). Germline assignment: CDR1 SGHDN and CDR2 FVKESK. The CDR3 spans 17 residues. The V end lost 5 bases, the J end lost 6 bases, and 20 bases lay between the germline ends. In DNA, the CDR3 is TGTGCCAGCAGCAGCCGACAGGTTTGGGCAACTAATTCACCCCTCCACTTT. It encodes CASSSRQVWATNSPLHF.